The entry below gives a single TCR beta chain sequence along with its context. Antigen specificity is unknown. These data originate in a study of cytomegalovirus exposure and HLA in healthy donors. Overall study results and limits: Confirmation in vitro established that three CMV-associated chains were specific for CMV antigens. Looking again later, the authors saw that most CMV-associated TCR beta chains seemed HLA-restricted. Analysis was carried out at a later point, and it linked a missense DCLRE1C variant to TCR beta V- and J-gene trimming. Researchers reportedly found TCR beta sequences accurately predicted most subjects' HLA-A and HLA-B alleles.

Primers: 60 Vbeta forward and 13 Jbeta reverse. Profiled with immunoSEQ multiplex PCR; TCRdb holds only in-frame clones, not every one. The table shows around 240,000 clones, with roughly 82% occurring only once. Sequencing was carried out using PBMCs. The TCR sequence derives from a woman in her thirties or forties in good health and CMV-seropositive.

The DNA for the CDR3 is TGCGCCAGCAGCCAAGCACTACCCGGGGTGGGTGAGCAGTTCTTC. This gives the protein CASSQALPGVGEQFF. V usage is TRBV4-1 and J usage is TRBJ2-1; D perhaps matches TRBD2 (5 bases). V lost 1 base and J 9 bases, leaving 16 bases between the germline ends. Germline values: CDR1 MGHRA, CDR2 YSYEKL. The CDR3 spans 15 residues.